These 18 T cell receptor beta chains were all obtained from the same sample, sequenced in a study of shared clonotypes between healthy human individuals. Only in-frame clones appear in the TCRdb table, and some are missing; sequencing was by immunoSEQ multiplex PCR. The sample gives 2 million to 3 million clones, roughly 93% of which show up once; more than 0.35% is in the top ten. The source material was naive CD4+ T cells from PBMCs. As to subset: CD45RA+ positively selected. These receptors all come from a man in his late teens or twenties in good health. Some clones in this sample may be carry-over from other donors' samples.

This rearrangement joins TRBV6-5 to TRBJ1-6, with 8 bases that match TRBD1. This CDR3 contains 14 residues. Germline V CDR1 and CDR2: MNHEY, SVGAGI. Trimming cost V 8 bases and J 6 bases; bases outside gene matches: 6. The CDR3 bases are TGTGCCAGCGGGACAGGACAGCTTAATTCACCCCTCCACTTT. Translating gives CASGTGQLNSPLHF.

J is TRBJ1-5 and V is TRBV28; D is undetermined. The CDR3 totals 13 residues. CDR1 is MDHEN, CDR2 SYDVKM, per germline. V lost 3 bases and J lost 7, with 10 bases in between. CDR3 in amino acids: CASSFTNSQPQHF. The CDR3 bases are TGTGCCAGCAGTTTTACTAACTCCCAGCCCCAGCATTTT.

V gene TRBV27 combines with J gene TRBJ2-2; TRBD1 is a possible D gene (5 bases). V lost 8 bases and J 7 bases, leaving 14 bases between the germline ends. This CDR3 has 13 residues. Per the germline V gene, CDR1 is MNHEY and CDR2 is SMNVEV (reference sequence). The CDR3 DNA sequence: TGTGCCAGCTACCGTAGGGGCGGCGGGGAGCTGTTTTTT. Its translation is CASYRRGGGELFF.

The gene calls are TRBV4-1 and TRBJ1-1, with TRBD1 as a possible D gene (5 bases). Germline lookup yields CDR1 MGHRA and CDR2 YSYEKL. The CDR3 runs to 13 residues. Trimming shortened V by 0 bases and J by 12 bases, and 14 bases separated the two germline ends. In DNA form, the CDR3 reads TGCGCCAGCAGCCAAGATCGGAGGGGTTGGTCTTTCTTT. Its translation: CASSQDRRGWSFF.

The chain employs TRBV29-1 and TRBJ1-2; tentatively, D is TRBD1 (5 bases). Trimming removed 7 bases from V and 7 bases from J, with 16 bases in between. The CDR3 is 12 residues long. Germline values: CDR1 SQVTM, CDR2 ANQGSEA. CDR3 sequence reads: CSAGTLGLGYTF. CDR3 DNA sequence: TGCAGCGCGGGGACCCTAGGCCTTGGCTACACCTTC.

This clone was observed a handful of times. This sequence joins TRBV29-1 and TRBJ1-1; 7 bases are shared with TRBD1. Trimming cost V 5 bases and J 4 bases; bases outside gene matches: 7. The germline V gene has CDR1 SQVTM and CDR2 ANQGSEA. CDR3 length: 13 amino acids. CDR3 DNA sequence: TGCAGCGTTCCTAACCCAGGGGGCACTGAAGCTTTCTTT. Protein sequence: CSVPNPGGTEAFF.

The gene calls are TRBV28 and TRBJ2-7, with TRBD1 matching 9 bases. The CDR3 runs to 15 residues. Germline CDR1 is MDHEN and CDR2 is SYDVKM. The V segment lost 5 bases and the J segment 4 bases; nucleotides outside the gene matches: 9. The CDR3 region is CASSEPGQGRYEQYF. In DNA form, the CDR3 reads TGTGCCAGCAGTGAACCCGGACAGGGGAGATACGAGCAGTACTTC.

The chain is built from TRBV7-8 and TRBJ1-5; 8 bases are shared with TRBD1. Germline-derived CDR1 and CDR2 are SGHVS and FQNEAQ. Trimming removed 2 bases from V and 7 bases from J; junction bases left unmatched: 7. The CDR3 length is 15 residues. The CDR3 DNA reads TGTGCCAGCAGCTTAAGGACAGGGAGGGAACAGCCCCAGCATTTT. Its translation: CASSLRTGREQPQHF. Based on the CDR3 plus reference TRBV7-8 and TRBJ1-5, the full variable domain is GAGVSQSPRYKVAKRGQDVALRCDPISGHVSLFWYQQALGQGPEFLTYFQNEAQLDKSGLPSDRFFAERPEGSVSTLKIQRTQQEDSAVYLCASSLRTGREQPQHFGDGTRLSIL.

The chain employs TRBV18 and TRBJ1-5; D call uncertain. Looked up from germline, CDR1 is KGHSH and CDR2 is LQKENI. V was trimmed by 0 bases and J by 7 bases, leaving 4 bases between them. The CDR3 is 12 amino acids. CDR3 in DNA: TGTGCCAGCTCACCACCATTGCAGCCCCAGCATTTT. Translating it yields CASSPPLQPQHF.

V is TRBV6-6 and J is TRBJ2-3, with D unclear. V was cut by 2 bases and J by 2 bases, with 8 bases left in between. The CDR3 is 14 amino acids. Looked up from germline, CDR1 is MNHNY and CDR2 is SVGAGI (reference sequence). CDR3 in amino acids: CASSYPPITDTQYF. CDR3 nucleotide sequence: TGTGCCAGCAGTTACCCCCCTATCACAGATACGCAGTATTTT.

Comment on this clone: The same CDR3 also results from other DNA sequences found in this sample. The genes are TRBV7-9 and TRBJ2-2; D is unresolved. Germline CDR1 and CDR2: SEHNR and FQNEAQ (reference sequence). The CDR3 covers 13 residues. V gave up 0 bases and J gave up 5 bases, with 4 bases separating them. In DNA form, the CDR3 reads TGTGCCAGCAGCTTAGCCGGGACCGGGGAGCTGTTTTTT. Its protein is CASSLAGTGELFF. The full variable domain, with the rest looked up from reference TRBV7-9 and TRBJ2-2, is DTGVSQNPRHKITKRGQNVTFRCDPISEHNRLYWYRQTLGQGPEFLTYFQNEAQLEKSRLLSDRFSAERPKGSFSTLEIQRTEQGDSAMYLCASSLAGTGELFFGEGSRLTVL.

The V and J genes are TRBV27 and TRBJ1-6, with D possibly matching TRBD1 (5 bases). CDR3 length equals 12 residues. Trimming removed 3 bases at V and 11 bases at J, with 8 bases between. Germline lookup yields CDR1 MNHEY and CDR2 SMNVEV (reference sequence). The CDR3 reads CASSFGGPPLHF. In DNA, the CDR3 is TGTGCCAGCAGTTTCGGGGGTCCACCCCTCCACTTT.

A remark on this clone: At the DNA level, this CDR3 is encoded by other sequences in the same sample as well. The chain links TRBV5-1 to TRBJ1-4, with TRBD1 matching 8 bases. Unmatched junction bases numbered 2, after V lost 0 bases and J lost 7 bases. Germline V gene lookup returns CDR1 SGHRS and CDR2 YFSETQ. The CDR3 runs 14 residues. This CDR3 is CASSLGDRGEKLFF. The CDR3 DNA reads TGCGCCAGCAGCTTGGGAGACAGGGGTGAAAAACTGTTTTTT.

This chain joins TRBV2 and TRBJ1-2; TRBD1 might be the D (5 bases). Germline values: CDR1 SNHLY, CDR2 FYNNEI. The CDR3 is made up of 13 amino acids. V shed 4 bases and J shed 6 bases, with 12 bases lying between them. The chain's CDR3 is CASSASRADGYTF. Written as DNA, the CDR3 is TGTGCCAGCAGTGCGTCCAGGGCGGATGGCTACACCTTC. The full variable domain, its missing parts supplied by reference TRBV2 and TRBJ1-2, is EPEVTQTPSHQVTQMGQEVILRCVPISNHLYFYWYRQILGQKVEFLVSFYNNEISEKSEIFDDQFSVERPDGSNFTLKIRSTKLEDSAMYFCASSASRADGYTFGSGTRLTVV.

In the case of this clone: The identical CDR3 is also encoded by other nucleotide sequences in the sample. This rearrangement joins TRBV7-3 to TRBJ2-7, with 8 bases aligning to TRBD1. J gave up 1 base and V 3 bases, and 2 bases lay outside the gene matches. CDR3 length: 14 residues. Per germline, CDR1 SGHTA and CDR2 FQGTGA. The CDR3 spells CASSLTGDSYEQYF. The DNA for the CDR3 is TGTGCCAGCAGCTTGACAGGGGATTCCTACGAGCAGTACTTC.

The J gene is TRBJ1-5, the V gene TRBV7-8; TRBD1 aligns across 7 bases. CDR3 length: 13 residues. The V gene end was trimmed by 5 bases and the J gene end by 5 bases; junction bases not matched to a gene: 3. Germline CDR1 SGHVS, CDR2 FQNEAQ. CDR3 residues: CASSPQGDQPQHF. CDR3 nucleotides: TGTGCCAGCAGCCCGCAGGGGGATCAGCCCCAGCATTTT.

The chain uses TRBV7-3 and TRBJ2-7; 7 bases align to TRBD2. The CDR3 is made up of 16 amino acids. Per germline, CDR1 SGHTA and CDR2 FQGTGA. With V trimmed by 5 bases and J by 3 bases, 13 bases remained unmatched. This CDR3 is CASSLRIPLANYEQYF. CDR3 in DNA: TGTGCCAGCAGCCTCCGAATCCCACTAGCGAACTACGAGCAGTACTTC.

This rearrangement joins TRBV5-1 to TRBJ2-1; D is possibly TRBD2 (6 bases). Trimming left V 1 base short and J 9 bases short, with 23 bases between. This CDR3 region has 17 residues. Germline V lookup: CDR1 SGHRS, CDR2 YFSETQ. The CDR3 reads CASSLRVRLDPNGEQFF. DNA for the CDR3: TGCGCCAGCAGCTTGAGAGTGCGACTAGACCCCAACGGTGAGCAGTTCTTC.